Reported below is one TCR beta chain. Antigen unknown. The data derive from a study of cytomegalovirus exposure and HLA in healthy donors. Overall study context: From donors who were HLA-typed, an early data release held around 80 million unique TCRs. The study, taken as a whole, reports: DRB1 had the most TCR associations and HLA-C the fewest, a later analysis found, with rates varying by HLA locus. In a later analysis, a missense DCLRE1C variant was linked to TCR beta V- and J-gene trimming. Productive status was seen about 90% or about 30% of the time for most TCR beta V segments in an earlier analysis.

The CDR3 has 15 amino acids. Trimming cost V 0 bases and J 5 bases, with 11 bases left between them. Germline V lookup: CDR1 SGHRS, CDR2 YFSETQ. The study ran its PCR with 60 Vbeta and 13 Jbeta primers. Sequencing used immunoSEQ multiplex PCR; TCRdb keeps in-frame clones, though not all of them. The repertoire holds about 210,000 clones, around 83% seen once, with 10% in the top ten. The receptor comes from a woman between 50 and 59 years old in good health and CMV-seropositive. The J gene is TRBJ1-4, the V gene TRBV5-1; possible D gene TRBD1, 6 bases. Input material: PBMCs. The CDR3 DNA follows: TGCGCCAGCAGCTTGGTCCCAGGGGTGAATGAAAAACTGTTTTTT. Translated: CASSLVPGVNEKLFF. The full variable domain, in which reference TRBV5-1 and TRBJ1-4 provide the parts outside the CDR3, is KAGVTQTPRYLIKTRGQQVTLSCSPISGHRSVSWYQQTPGQGLQFLFEYFSETQRNKGNFPGRFSGRQFSNSRSEMNVSTLELGDSALYLCASSLVPGVNEKLFFGSGTQLSVL.